This T cell receptor (beta chain) comes out of a study of CD8 T cells in Susac syndrome. CDR3 length equals 18 residues. Germline loops: CDR1 SGHAT, CDR2 FQNNGV. V shed 5 bases, J shed 0 bases, and the junction held 14 bases outside the gene matches. Random hexamers were used to reverse transcribe roughly 0.45 to 1 ug of RNA. TCRdb itself ran the immunoSEQ multiplex PCR reads through MiXCR, one entry per CDR3 protein. The sample yields about 250,000 distinct CDR3 sequences, approximately 92% seen once. The specimen was CD4+ T cells from PBMCs. The receptor's source is a human donor with multiple sclerosis. The rearrangement links TRBV11-2 to TRBJ2-3; 7 bases agree with TRBD1. The CDR3 nucleotides read TGTGCCAGCAGCATGCGACAGGGTTTGGGATCTAGCACAGATACGCAGTATTTT. Translation gives CASSMRQGLGSSTDTQYF.